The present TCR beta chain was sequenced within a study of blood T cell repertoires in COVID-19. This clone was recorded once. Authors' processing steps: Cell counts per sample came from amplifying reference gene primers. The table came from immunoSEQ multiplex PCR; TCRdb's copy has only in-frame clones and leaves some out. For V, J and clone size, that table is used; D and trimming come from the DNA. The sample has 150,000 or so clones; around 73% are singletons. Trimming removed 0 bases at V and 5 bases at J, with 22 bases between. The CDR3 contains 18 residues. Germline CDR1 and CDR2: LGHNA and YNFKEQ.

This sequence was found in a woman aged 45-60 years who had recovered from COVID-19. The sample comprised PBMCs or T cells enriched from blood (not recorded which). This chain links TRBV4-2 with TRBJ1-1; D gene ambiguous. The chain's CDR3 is CASSQDGGWEAGWTEAFF. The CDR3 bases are TGTGCCAGCAGCCAAGATGGTGGGTGGGAGGCCGGGTGGACTGAAGCTTTCTTT.